These 24 T cell receptor beta chains came from one sample sequenced in a study of regulatory T cells in long-lasting Graves disease. To make TCR beta libraries, researchers used iRepertoire HTBI primers and Arm-PCR of CDR3 regions. In TCRdb, the multiplex PCR reads were re-called with MiXCR into one record per CDR3 protein. The data show about 560,000 distinct CDR3 sequences, roughly 15% seen once. This sample's time point: newly diagnosed GD, antithyroid drugs for less than 3 months. Following extraction of RNA from PBMCs, that RNA was used to make the TCR library. These data were also filed under a second study, of T cells in Graves' hyperthyroidism and ophthalmopathy.

The sequencing used peripheral blood mononuclear cells (PBMCs), collected at new diagnosis, from a patient treated with antithyroid drugs. These receptors were taken from a man aged 18 to 30 with Graves disease.

The chain is built from TRBV2 and TRBJ1-3, with 9 bases lining up with TRBD1. The CDR3 has 15 residues. CDR1 is SNHLY and CDR2 is FYNNEI in the germline V gene. After removal of 5 bases from V and 8 bases from J, the junction contained 10 bases not matched to a gene. This CDR3 is CASSTSADRGDTIYF. The CDR3 nucleotides read TGTGCCAGCAGTACCAGCGCTGACAGGGGGGACACCATATATTTT.

This clonotype was observed many times. This CDR3 reads CASSLSGGHERETEAFF. CDR3 bases: TGTGCCAGCAGTTTAAGTGGCGGGCACGAAAGAGAGACTGAAGCTTTCTTT. This chain uses TRBV12-3 or TRBV12-4 with TRBJ1-1; D not resolved. This CDR3 has 17 amino acids. V was cut by 2 bases and J by 5 bases, with 21 bases left in between.

This clonotype was seen ten or more times. The chain carries TRBV7-3 and TRBJ2-3; D remains unclear. Trimming took 3 bases from V and 6 from J, leaving 7 bases between them. The CDR3 is 12 residues long. Per germline, CDR1 SGHTA and CDR2 FQGTGA. This chain's CDR3 is CASSFLEDTQYF. The CDR3 DNA sequence: TGTGCCAGCAGCTTTCTTGAGGATACGCAGTATTTT.

This clonotype has a count of ten or more. The V and J genes are TRBV28 and TRBJ2-5, with D tentatively TRBD1 (6 bases). V was pared by 5 bases and J by 5 bases, with 18 bases between. Germline CDR1 and CDR2: MDHEN and SYDVKM. This CDR3 has 15 residues. CDR3 in DNA: TGTGCCAGCAGTCCATTGGACAGCCCGGGGGAGACCCAGTACTTC. Translation gives CASSPLDSPGETQYF.

The J gene is TRBJ2-1, the V gene TRBV6-1; D perhaps matches TRBD1 (6 bases). Germline V gives CDR1 MNHNS, CDR2 SASEGT. There are 14 residues in the CDR3. Trimming removed 6 bases from V and 4 bases from J, with 13 bases in between. CDR3 sequence (DNA): TGTGCCAGCAGCCGCCTCGGACAGTACAATGAGCAGTTCTTC. Residues: CASSRLGQYNEQFF.

This clonotype was detected a few times. CDR3: CASSDSGSRYGYTF. CDR3 nucleotide sequence: TGTGCCAGCAGTGATTCAGGGTCCCGATATGGCTACACCTTC. The chain has TRBV2 and TRBJ1-2, with D tentatively TRBD1 (5 bases). Germline CDR1 is SNHLY and CDR2 is FYNNEI. The CDR3 has 14 amino acids. Deletions cut 3 bases from V and 5 bases from J, with 13 bases between. Combining the CDR3 with reference TRBV2 and TRBJ1-2 gives the whole variable domain EPEVTQTPSHQVTQMGQEVILRCVPISNHLYFYWYRQILGQKVEFLVSFYNNEISEKSEIFDDQFSVERPDGSNFTLKIRSTKLEDSAMYFCASSDSGSRYGYTFGSGTRLTVV.

The chain carries TRBV24-1 and TRBJ1-2; 7 nucleotides match TRBD1. Losses at the gene ends were 2 bases for V and 6 bases for J; bases not matched to a gene: 2. CDR3 length: 13 residues. Germline CDR1 reads KGHDR; CDR2 reads SFDVKD. The CDR3 reads CATSDSTGNGYTF. CDR3 DNA sequence: TGTGCCACCAGTGATTCGACAGGGAATGGCTACACCTTC.

This chain connects TRBV29-1 to TRBJ2-2; 8 bases are shared with TRBD1. Germline assignment: CDR1 SQVTM and CDR2 ANQGSEA. This CDR3 region has 14 residues. V shed 5 bases, J shed 1 base, and the junction held 3 bases outside the gene matches. The CDR3 region has the DNA TGCAGCGTTCCCGGGACAGGGAACACCGGGGAGCTGTTTTTT. Protein sequence: CSVPGTGNTGELFF.

In its sample, this clonotype was seen many times. This chain connects TRBV12-3 or TRBV12-4 to TRBJ2-7; 9 nucleotides align to TRBD2. The CDR3 is 13 amino acids. V dropped 7 bases and J dropped 3; count of bases not matched to a gene: 4. The CDR3 loop reads CASNRAGGYEQYF. CDR3 coding DNA: TGTGCCAGCAACAGAGCGGGAGGCTACGAGCAGTACTTC.

Comment on this clonotype: This may be a read error: a much more frequent sequence differs by one nucleotide. The chain has TRBV5-1 and TRBJ2-7; TRBD1 is a possible D gene (6 bases). CDR1 and CDR2 (germline): SGHRS, YFSETQ. This CDR3 has 14 amino acids. CDR3 loop: CVSSLAGERNEQYF. CDR3 in DNA: TGCGTCAGCAGCTTGGCAGGGGAGAGGAACGAGCAGTACTTC.

This rearrangement joins TRBV5-5 to TRBJ2-5, with 8 bases aligning to TRBD2. V lost 3 bases, J lost 5 bases, and 15 bases stayed unmatched. Germline V gene data show CDR1 as SGHKS and CDR2 as YYEKEE (reference sequence). CDR3 length: 17 residues. The CDR3 spells CASSWEEVAGTRETQYF. For the CDR3, the DNA is TGTGCCAGCAGCTGGGAAGAGGTAGCGGGAACCCGGGAGACCCAGTACTTC.

The V and J genes are TRBV13 and TRBJ1-1; maybe TRBD1 (6 bases). V lost 5 bases and J 5 bases, leaving 21 bases between the germline ends. CDR1 is PRHDT and CDR2 is FYEKMQ in the germline V gene (reference sequence). This CDR3 comprises 16 residues. The CDR3 loop is CASSQRRGDVWTEAFF. CDR3 nucleotides: TGTGCCAGCAGCCAAAGGAGGGGGGATGTATGGACTGAAGCTTTCTTT.

This clonotype was seen many times. V and J are TRBV12-3 or TRBV12-4 and TRBJ2-7; the D gene is possibly TRBD2 (5 bases). V lost 5 bases, J lost 3 bases, and 17 bases lay in between. The CDR3 runs to 15 residues. In DNA, the CDR3 is TGTGCCAGCAGTACCGGGGTTAATAGTAACTACGAGCAGTACTTC. Translating gives CASSTGVNSNYEQYF.

There are many counts of this clonotype. CDR3 bases: TGTGCCAGCAGTGCAGTATACGTGAACACTGAAGCTTTCTTT. This gives the protein CASSAVYVNTEAFF. The chain recombines TRBV12-3 or TRBV12-4 with TRBJ1-1, with D hard to call. The CDR3 contains 14 residues. V lost 5 bases to trimming and J lost 0 bases, with 10 bases between them.

The chain recombines TRBV29-1 with TRBJ1-5, with 9 bases that match TRBD1. The V segment lost 6 bases and the J segment 4 bases; nucleotides outside the gene matches: 10. Germline values: CDR1 SQVTM, CDR2 ANQGSEA. The CDR3 sequence is 15 residues long. CDR3 sequence (DNA): TGCAGCGTCGCCTGGGGGACAGGGCAAAATCAGCCCCAGCATTTT. Protein sequence: CSVAWGTGQNQPQHF.

This clonotype has only a few counts. V is TRBV7-2 and J is TRBJ2-2; D not resolved. Trimming left V 0 bases short and J 4 bases short, with 15 bases between. The germline gives CDR1 SGHTA, CDR2 FQGNSA. The CDR3 contains 17 residues. The CDR3 DNA reads TGTGCCAGCAGCTTAGCCCTCCCACGGTCCGGCACCGGGGAGCTGTTTTTT. Its protein product is CASSLALPRSGTGELFF.

The sample holds a few counts of this clonotype. J is TRBJ2-1 and V is TRBV5-1; 8 nucleotides align to TRBD2. The CDR3 contains 16 residues. J gave up 0 bases and V 3 bases, and 5 bases lay outside the gene matches. Germline-derived CDR1 and CDR2 are SGHRS and YFSETQ. The CDR3 DNA follows: TGCGCCAGCAGCTGGAGACTAGCGAGCTCCTACAATGAGCAGTTCTTC. Its protein product is CASSWRLASSYNEQFF.

As regards this clonotype: The junction departs from the called germline gene at one end, perhaps through a read error. The chain couples TRBV6-1 to TRBJ1-2; unclear D gene. CDR1 and CDR2 (germline): MNHNS, SASEGT. The CDR3 is 13 residues long. The CDR3 protein is CAGSEWIGYGYTF. CDR3 nucleotide sequence: TGTGCCGGCAGTGAATGGATAGGCTATGGCTACACCTTC.

This clonotype was detected ten times or more. This sequence joins TRBV28 and TRBJ1-1, with D uncertain. Germline values: CDR1 MDHEN, CDR2 SYDVKM. The CDR3 is 13 residues long. V was clipped by 6 bases and J by 10 bases, with 18 bases between them. The CDR3 coding sequence is TGTGCCAGCAGAGCGGTCCCGGGCGAAGGAGCTTTCTTT. Its translation: CASRAVPGEGAFF.

This clonotype was counted at least ten times. The V call is TRBV9, the J call TRBJ2-7, with no clear D. This CDR3 region has 15 residues. CDR1 is SGDLS, CDR2 YYNGEE, per germline. With 4 bases removed from V and 1 base from J, the gap between germline ends came to 15 bases. CDR3 loop: CASSPRTAKSYEQYF. As DNA, the CDR3 is TGTGCCAGCAGCCCTCGGACGGCGAAGTCCTACGAGCAGTACTTC.

To note about this clonotype: A much larger clone differs by one base, so this may be a read error. CDR3 sequence (DNA): TGTGCCAGCAGACACAATTACAATAAGCAGTTCTTC. This translates into CASRHNYNKQFF. This chain uses TRBV6-1 with TRBJ2-1, with D hard to call. CDR1 is MNHNS and CDR2 is SASEGT in the germline V gene. CDR3 length equals 12 residues.

This clonotype has at least ten counts. The chain carries TRBV7-6 and TRBJ2-1; 12 positions match TRBD2. The CDR3 runs to 16 residues. V was clipped by 5 bases and J by 3 bases; unmatched bases: 5. CDR1 is SGHVS and CDR2 is FNYEAQ in the germline V gene. CDR3 bases: TGTGCCAGCAGCCGTACTAGCGGGAGGTTCTACAATGAGCAGTTCTTC. Protein product: CASSRTSGRFYNEQFF. Full variable domain (outside the CDR3, taken from reference TRBV7-6 and TRBJ2-1): GAGVSQSPRYKVTKRGQDVALRCDPISGHVSLYWYRQALGQGPEFLTYFNYEAQQDKSGLPNDRFSAERPEGSISTLTIQRTEQRDSAMYRCASSRTSGRFYNEQFFGPGTRLTVL.

This clonotype was seen many times. The chain joins TRBV5-1 to TRBJ2-3; D may be TRBD1 or TRBD2 (5 bases each). Germline V gene lookup returns CDR1 SGHRS and CDR2 YFSETQ. V was clipped by 4 bases and J by 3 bases, with 15 bases between them. The CDR3 covers 15 residues. The CDR3 loop is CASSPGTIGTDTQYF. The DNA for the CDR3 is TGCGCCAGCAGCCCGGGGACCATTGGGACAGATACGCAGTATTTT.

In its sample, this clonotype was seen many times. The chain is built from TRBV5-1 and TRBJ2-1, with TRBD2 matching over 13 bases. After removal of 4 bases from V and 0 bases from J, the junction contained 4 bases not matched to a gene. The germline CDR1 and CDR2 sequences are SGHRS and YFSETQ. The CDR3 is made up of 17 amino acids. The CDR3 spells CASSPGLAGTSYNEQFF. The CDR3, as DNA: TGCGCCAGCAGCCCGGGACTAGCGGGAACCTCCTACAATGAGCAGTTCTTC. The full variable domain, rest sourced from reference TRBV5-1 and TRBJ2-1, is KAGVTQTPRYLIKTRGQQVTLSCSPISGHRSVSWYQQTPGQGLQFLFEYFSETQRNKGNFPGRFSGRQFSNSRSEMNVSTLELGDSALYLCASSPGLAGTSYNEQFFGPGTRLTVL.